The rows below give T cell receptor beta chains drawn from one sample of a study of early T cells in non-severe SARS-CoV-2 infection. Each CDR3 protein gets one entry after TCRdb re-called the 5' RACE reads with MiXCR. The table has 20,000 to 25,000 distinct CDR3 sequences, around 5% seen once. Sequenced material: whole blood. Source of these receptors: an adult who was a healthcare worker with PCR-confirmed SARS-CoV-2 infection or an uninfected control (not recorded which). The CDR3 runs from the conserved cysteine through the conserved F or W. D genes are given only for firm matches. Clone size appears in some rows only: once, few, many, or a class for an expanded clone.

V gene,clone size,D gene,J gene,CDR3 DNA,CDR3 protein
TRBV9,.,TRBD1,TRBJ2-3,TGTGCCAGCAGCCGGGACAGGGGAGGGGCAGATACGCAGTATTTT,CASSRDRGGADTQYF
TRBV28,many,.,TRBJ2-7,TGTGCCAGCAGTTCCCCGACCATTGCCTACGAGCAGTACTTC,CASSSPTIAYEQYF
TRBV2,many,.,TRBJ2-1,TGTGCCAGCATCATCTCACTAGACCATGAGCAGTTCTTC,CASIISLDHEQFF
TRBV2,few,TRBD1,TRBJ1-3,TGTGCCAGCAGTGCGACAGGGGACGGAAGAAACACCATATATTTT,CASSATGDGRNTIYF
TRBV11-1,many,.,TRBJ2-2,TGTGCCAGCAGCTTAAGGGCTGGACAGTCGAACACCGGGGAGCTGTTTTTT,CASSLRAGQSNTGELFF
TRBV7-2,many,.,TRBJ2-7,TGTGCCAGCAGCTTAGTGGCTAGAAGGGACGAGCAGTACTTC,CASSLVARRDEQYF
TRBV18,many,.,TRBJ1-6,TGTGCCAGCTCTCCCGGACGGGGTAGGGGTTCACCCCTCCACTTT,CASSPGRGRGSPLHF
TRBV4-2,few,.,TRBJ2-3,TGTGTCAGCAGCCAAGACCTCATGTCCGGACTCGCCTCCGCAGATACGCAGTATTTT,CVSSQDLMSGLASADTQYF
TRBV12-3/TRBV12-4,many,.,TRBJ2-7,TGTGCCAGCAGCAACCATGGGCGCGAGCAGTACTTC,CASSNHGREQYF
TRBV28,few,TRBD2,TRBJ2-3,TGTGCCAGCAGGCTAGCGGGTTCCTCCACAGATACGCAGTATTTT,CASRLAGSSTDTQYF
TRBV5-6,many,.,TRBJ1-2,TGTGCCAGCAGCTTGGAAAGGAAATTAGGGGCTCGCGGCTACACCTTC,CASSLERKLGARGYTF
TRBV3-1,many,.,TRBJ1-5,TGTGCCAGCAGCCAAGATCAAGTGAGGCCCCAGCATTTT,CASSQDQVRPQHF
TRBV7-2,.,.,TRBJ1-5,TGTGCCAGCAGCTTTTCTCAGGGGTTGGGTCAGCCCCAGCATTTT,CASSFSQGLGQPQHF
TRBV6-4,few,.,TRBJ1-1,TGTGCCAGCAGTGAAGCGGAAGGGGGCACTGAAGCTTTCTTT,CASSEAEGGTEAFF
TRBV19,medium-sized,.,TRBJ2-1,TGTGCCAGTAGTTCGACTAGTTCCCATGAGCAGTTCTTC,CASSSTSSHEQFF
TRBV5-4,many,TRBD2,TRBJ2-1,TGTGCCAGCAGCTTGGGGACTAGCGGGAGTAACTCGTGGAATGAGCAGTTCTTC,CASSLGTSGSNSWNEQFF
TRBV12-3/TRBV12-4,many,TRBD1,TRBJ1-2,TGTGCCAGCAGTTTAATAACAGGGGGAGGCTACACCTTC,CASSLITGGGYTF
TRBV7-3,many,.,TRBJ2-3,TGTGCCAGCAGCGCCTCCACAGATACGCAGTATTTT,CASSASTDTQYF
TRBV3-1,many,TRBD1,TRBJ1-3,TGTGCCAGCAGCCCGGGGGCGACAGGGTCTGGAAACACCATATATTTT,CASSPGATGSGNTIYF
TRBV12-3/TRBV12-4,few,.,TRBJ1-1,TGTGCCAGCAGTGGGGTGACAGTAGGGGTAAGGAACACTGAAGCTTTCTTT,CASSGVTVGVRNTEAFF
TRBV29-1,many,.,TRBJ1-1,TGCAGCGCCCGAGAGAACACTGAAGCTTTCTTT,CSARENTEAFF
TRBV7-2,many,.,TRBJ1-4,TGTGCCAGCAGCTTAGTCGTCAATGAAAAACTGTTTTTT,CASSLVVNEKLFF
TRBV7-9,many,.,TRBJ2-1,TGTGCCAGCAGCCACCGGGACCACTCCTACAATGAGCAGTTCTTC,CASSHRDHSYNEQFF
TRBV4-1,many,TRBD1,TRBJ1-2,TGCGCCAGCAGCCCCGCCCGGACAGGGGGCGAACGGTGGTATGGCTACACCTTC,CASSPARTGGERWYGYTF
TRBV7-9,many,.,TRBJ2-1,TGTGCCAGCAGCCCGCGGGACAACCCGGACAATGAGCAGTTCTTC,CASSPRDNPDNEQFF
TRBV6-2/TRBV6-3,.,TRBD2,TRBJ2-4,TGTGCCAGCAGTTTGGTACTAGCGGGAGAGAGAGAGAACTTAGCCAAAAACATTCAGTACTTC,CASSLVLAGERENLAKNIQYF
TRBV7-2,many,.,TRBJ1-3,TGTGCCAGCAGCTTCACCGGAAACACCATATATTTT,CASSFTGNTIYF
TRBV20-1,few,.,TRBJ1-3,TGCAGTGCTATATTACCGGGACATCGAGTGGCTGGAAACACCATATATTTT,CSAILPGHRVAGNTIYF
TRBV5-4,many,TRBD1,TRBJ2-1,TGTGCCAGCAGCAAGGGACAGGGTTGGGATGAGCAGTTCTTC,CASSKGQGWDEQFF
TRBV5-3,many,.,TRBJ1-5,TGTGCCAGAAGCTTGGTTGGGACCTCCAAGAAGCAGCCCCAGCATTTT,CARSLVGTSKKQPQHF
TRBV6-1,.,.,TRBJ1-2,TGTGCCAGCAGTGAAGGCCAGGGGAGATATGGCTACACCTTC,CASSEGQGRYGYTF
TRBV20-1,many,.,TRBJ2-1,TGCAGTGCTAGTTTCCGAGGGCCACAATCCAATGAGCAGTTCTTC,CSASFRGPQSNEQFF
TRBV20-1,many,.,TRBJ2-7,TGCAGTGCTTTTCTCCTCCGGGACCTCCAATCCTACGAGCAGTACTTC,CSAFLLRDLQSYEQYF
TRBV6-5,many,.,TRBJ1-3,TGTGCCAGCAGTTACGGGTCCCACAGGGTCTCTGGAAACACCATATATTTT,CASSYGSHRVSGNTIYF
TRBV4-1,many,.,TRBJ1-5,TGCGCCAGCAGCCCTCAAGCACAGGGATCGGTAGGCAATCAGCCCCAGCATTTT,CASSPQAQGSVGNQPQHF
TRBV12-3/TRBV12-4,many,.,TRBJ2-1,TGTGCCAGCAGTACTACGAATCCCTACAATGAGCAGTTCTTC,CASSTTNPYNEQFF
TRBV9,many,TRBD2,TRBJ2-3,TGTGCCAGCAGCAGGTGGGACGGACTAGCGGGAAGCACAGATACGCAGTATTTT,CASSRWDGLAGSTDTQYF
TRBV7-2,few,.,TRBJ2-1,TGTGCCAGCAGCTCGGATTTTAACAATGAGCAGTTCTTC,CASSSDFNNEQFF
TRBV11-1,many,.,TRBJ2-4,TGTGCCAGCAGCGCAGTCGAAAACATTCAGTACTTC,CASSAVENIQYF
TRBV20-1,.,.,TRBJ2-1,TGCAGTGCTAGAGATCGGAGTTCGGTTAGCTCCTACAATGAGCAGTTCTTC,CSARDRSSVSSYNEQFF
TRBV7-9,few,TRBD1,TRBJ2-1,TGTGCCAGCAGCTACCGGGACAGAGACAATGAGCAGTTCTTC,CASSYRDRDNEQFF
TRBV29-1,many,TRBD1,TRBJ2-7,TGCAGCGCGACAGGGAACTCCTACGAGCAGTACTTC,CSATGNSYEQYF
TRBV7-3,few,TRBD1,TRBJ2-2,TGTGCCAGCAGCTTAGGGGGGACAGGGAAGACCGGGGAGCTGTTTTTT,CASSLGGTGKTGELFF